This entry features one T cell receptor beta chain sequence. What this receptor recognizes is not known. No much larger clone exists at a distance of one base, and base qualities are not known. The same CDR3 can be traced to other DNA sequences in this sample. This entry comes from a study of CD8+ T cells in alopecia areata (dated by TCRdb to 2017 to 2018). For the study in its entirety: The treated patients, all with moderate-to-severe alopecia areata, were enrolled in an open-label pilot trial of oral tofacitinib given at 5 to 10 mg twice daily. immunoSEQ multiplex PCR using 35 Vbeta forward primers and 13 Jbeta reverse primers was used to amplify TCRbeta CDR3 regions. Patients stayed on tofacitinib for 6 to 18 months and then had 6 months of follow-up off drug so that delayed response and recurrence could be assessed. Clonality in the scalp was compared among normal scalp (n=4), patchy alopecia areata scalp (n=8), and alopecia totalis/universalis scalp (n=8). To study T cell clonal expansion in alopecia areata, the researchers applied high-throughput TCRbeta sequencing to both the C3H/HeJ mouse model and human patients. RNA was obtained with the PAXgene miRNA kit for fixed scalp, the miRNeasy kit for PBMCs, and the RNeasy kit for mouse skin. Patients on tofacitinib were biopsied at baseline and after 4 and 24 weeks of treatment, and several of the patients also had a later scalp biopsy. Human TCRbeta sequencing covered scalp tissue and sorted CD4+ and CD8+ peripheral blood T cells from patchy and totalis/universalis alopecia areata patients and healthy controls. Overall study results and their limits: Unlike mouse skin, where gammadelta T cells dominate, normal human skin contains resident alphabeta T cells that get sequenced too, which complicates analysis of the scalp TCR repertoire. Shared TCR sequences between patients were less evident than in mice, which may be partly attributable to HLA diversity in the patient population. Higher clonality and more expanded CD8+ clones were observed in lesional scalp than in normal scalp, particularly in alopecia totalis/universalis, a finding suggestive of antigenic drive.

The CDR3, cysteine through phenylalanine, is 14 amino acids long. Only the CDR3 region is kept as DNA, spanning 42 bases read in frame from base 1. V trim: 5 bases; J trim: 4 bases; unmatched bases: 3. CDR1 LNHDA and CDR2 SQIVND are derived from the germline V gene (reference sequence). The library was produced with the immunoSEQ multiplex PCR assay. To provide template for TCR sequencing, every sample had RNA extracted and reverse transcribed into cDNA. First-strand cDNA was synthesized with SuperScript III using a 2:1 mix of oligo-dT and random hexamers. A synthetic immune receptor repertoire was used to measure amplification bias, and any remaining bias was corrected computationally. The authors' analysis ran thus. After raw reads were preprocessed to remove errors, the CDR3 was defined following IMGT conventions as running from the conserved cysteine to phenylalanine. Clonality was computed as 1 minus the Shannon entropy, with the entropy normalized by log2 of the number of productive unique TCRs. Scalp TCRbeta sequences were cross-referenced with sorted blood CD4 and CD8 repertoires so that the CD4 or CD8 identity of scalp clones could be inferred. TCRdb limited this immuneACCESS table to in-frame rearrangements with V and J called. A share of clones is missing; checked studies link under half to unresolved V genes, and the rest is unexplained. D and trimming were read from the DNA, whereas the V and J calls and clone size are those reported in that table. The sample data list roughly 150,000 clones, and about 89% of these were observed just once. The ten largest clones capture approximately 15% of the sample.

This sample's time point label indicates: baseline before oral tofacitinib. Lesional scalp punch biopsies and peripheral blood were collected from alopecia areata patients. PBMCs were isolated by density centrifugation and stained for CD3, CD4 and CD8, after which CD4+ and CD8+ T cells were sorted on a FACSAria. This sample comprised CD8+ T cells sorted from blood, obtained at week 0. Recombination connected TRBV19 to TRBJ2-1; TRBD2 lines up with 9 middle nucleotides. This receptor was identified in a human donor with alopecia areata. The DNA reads TGTGCCAGTAGTGGCGGGGGGGATTACAATGAGCAGTTCTTC. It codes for CASSGGGDYNEQFF. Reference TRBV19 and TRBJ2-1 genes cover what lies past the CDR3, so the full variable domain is DGGITQSPKYLFRKEGQNVTLSCEQNLNHDAMYWYRQDPGQGLRLIYYSQIVNDFQKGDIAEGYSVSREKKESFPLTVTSAQKNPTAFYLCASSGGGDYNEQFFGPGTRLTVL.